This TCR beta chain came from a study of CD8 T cells in ankylosing spondylitis. TCRdb used MiXCR to reprocess the 5' RACE reads, holding one entry per CDR3 protein. The sample has under 450,000 distinct CDR3 sequences, 20% seen once. This clonotype was counted only a few times. Its antigen remains unknown. Study findings and constraints: A CD8+ phenotype characterized the disease-linked clones, which were relatively rare in peripheral blood. One TCR beta motif, made up of about 8 highly homologous variants, appeared characteristic of ankylosing spondylitis blood.

The germline V and J ends were trimmed by 5 bases and 6 bases, with 17 bases remaining between them. Germline V CDR1 and CDR2: SEHNR, FQNEAQ (reference sequence). The CDR3 sequence is 14 residues long. This clonotype was obtained from a male donor with ankylosing spondylitis or in good health (not recorded which). The sample was blood, either unsorted or a sorted T cell fraction (not recorded which). The chain recombines TRBV7-9 with TRBJ2-7; the D gene is possibly TRBD1 (6 bases). The CDR3 bases are TGTGCCAGCAGCCCCGTCGCCCCAGGGGTCGAGCAGTACTTC. Translated: CASSPVAPGVEQYF.